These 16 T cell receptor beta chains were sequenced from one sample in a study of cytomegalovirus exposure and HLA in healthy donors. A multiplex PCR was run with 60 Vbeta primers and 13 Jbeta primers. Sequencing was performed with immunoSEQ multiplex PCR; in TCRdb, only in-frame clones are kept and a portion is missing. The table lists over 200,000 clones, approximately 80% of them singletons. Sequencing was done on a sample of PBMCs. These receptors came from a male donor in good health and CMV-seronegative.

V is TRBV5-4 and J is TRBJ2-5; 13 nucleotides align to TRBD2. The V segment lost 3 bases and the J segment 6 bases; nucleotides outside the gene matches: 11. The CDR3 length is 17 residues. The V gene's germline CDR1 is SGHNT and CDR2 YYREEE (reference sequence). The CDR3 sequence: CASSSIPGLAGLKTQYF. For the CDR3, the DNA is TGTGCCAGCAGCTCAATCCCGGGACTAGCGGGACTGAAGACCCAGTACTTC.

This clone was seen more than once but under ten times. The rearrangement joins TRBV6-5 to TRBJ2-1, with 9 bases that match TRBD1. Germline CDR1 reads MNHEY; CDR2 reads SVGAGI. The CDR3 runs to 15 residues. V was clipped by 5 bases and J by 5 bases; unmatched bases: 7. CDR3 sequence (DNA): TGTGCCAGCAGTCCCACGGGACAGGGCCACAATGAGCAGTTCTTC. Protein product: CASSPTGQGHNEQFF.

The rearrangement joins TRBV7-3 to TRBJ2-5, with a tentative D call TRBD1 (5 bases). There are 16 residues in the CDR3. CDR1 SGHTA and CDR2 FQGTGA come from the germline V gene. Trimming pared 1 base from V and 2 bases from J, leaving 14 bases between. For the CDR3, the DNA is TGTGCCAGCAGCTTAAAACTTCCCAGGGCTCAAGAGACCCAGTACTTC. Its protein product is CASSLKLPRAQETQYF.

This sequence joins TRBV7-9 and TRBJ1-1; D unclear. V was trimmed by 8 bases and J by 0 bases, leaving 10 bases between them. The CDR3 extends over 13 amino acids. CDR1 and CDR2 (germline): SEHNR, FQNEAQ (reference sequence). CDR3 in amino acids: CASGLTMNTEAFF. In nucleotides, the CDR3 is TGTGCCAGCGGCCTGACAATGAACACTGAAGCTTTCTTT. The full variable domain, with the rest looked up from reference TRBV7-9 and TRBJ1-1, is DTGVSQNPRHKITKRGQNVTFRCDPISEHNRLYWYRQTLGQGPEFLTYFQNEAQLEKSRLLSDRFSAERPKGSFSTLEIQRTEQGDSAMYLCASGLTMNTEAFFGQGTRLTVV.

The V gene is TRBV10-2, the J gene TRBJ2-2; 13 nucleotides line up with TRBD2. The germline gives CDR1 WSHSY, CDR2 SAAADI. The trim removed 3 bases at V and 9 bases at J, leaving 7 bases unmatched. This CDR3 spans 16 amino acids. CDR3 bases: TGCGCCAGCAGTGACTCGACTAGCGGGAGGTCGTGGGAGCTGTTTTTT. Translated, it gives CASSDSTSGRSWELFF.

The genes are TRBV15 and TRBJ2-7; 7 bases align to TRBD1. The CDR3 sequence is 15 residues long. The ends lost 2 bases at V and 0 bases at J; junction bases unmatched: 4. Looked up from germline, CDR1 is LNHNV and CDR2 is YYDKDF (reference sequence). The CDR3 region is CATSRRRDSSYEQYF. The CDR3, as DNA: TGTGCCACCAGCAGACGCCGGGACAGCTCCTACGAGCAGTACTTC.

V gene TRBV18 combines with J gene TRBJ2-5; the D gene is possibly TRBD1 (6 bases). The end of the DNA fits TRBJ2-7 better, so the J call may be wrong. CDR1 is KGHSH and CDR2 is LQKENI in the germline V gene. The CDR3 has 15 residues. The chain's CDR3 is CASSPSGVVSYEQYF. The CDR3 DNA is TGTGCCAGCTCACCCTCAGGGGTAGTCTCCTACGAGCAGTACTTC.

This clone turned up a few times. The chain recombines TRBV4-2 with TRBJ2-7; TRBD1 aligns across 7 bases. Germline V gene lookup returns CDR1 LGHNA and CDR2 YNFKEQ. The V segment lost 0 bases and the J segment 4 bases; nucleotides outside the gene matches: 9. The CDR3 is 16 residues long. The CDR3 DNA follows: TGTGCCAGCAGCCAAGAGGAAGGGGGCGGATGGTACGAGCAGTACTTC. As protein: CASSQEEGGGWYEQYF.

CDR3 amino acids: CASSLRAGGLSEQYF. CDR3 in DNA: TGTGCCAGCAGTTTAAGGGCGGGAGGGCTCTCCGAGCAGTACTTC. This sequence joins TRBV27 and TRBJ2-7; the match to TRBD2 covers 9 bases. V shed 2 bases and J 6 bases; nucleotides not matched to a gene: 8. Germline CDR1 MNHEY, CDR2 SMNVEV (reference sequence). The CDR3 sequence is 15 residues long.

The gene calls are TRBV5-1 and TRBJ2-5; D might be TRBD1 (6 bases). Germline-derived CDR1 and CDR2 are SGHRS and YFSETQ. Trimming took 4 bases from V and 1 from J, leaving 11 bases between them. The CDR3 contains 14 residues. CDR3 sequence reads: CASSTYRAQETQYF. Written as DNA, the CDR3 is TGCGCCAGCAGCACATACAGGGCCCAAGAGACCCAGTACTTC. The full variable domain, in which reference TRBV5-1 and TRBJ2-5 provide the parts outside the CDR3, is KAGVTQTPRYLIKTRGQQVTLSCSPISGHRSVSWYQQTPGQGLQFLFEYFSETQRNKGNFPGRFSGRQFSNSRSEMNVSTLELGDSALYLCASSTYRAQETQYFGPGTRLLVL.

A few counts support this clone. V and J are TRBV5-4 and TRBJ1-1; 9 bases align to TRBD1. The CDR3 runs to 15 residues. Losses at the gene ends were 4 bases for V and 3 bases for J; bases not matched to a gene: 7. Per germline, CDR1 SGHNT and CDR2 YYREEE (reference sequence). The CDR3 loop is CASSRRQGGDTEAFF. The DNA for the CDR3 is TGTGCCAGCAGCCGGAGACAGGGGGGAGACACTGAAGCTTTCTTT.

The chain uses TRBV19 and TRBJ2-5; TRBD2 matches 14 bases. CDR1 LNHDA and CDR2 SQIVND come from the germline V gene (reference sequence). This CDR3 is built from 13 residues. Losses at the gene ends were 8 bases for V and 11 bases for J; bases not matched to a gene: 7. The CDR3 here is CASGTSGSFQQYF. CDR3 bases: TGTGCCAGTGGGACTAGCGGGAGTTTCCAGCAGTACTTC.

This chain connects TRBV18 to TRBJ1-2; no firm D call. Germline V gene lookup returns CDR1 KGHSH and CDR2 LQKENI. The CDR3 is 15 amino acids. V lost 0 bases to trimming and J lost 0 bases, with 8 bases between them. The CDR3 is CASSPPVRTNYGYTF. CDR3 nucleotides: TGTGCCAGCTCACCACCTGTCAGAACTAACTATGGCTACACCTTC.

CDR3 in DNA: TGTGCCTCCAGGCAGGGTGGAAATGAAGCTTTCTTT. Translating it yields CASRQGGNEAFF. The chain links TRBV2 to TRBJ1-1; tentatively, D is TRBD1 (5 bases). Trimming removed 11 bases at V and 7 bases at J, with 17 bases between. The CDR3 spans 12 residues. Germline V gives CDR1 SNHLY, CDR2 FYNNEI.

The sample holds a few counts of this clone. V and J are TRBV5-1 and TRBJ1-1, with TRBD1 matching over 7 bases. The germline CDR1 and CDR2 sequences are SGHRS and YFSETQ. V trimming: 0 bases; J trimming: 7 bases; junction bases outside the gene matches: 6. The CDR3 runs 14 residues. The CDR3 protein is CASSLGTGINEAFF. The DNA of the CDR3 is TGCGCCAGCAGCTTGGGGACAGGTATTAATGAAGCTTTCTTT.

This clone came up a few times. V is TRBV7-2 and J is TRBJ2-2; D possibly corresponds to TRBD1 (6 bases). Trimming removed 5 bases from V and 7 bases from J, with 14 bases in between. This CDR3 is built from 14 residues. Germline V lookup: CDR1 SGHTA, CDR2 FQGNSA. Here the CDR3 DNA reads TGTGCCAGCAGCCTCCCGCAGGGGATCGGGGAGCTGTTTTTT. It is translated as CASSLPQGIGELFF.